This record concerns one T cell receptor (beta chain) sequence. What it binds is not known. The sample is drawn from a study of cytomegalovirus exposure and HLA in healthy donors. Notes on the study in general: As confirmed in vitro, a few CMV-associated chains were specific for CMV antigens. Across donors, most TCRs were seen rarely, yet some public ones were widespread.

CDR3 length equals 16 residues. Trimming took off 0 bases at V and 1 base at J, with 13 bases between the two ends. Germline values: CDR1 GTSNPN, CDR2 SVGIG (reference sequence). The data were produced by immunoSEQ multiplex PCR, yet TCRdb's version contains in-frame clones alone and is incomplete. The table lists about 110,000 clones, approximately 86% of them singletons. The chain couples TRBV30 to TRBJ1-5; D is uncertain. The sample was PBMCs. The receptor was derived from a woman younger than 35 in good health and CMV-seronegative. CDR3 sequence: CAWSVKIPQSNQPQHF. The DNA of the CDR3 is TGTGCCTGGAGTGTGAAGATCCCACAGAGCAATCAGCCCCAGCATTTT.